The rows below give T cell receptor beta chains drawn from one sample of a study of blood T cells in healthy people across ages. A single record per CDR3 protein comes from TCRdb applying MiXCR to the 5' RACE reads. The sample records about 1.4 million distinct CDR3 sequences, roughly 60% being singletons. Sequenced: blood. These receptors originate from a man in his late teens or twenties in good health. The CDR3 runs from the conserved cysteine through the conserved F or W. The D gene is left open where the match is weak. Some rows mark clone size as missing; the rest say once, few, many or name a class of expanded clone.

clone size	D gene	V gene	J gene	CDR3 DNA	CDR3 protein
once	-	TRBV27	TRBJ2-3	TGTGCCAGCAGTTTATCGTCCAGTAGCACAGATACGCAGTATTTT	CASSLSSSSTDTQYF
-	-	TRBV29-1	TRBJ2-7	TGCAGCGTGGGGGTGTCCCGCGAGCAGTACTTC	CSVGVSREQYF
-	-	TRBV7-9	TRBJ1-1	TGTGCCAGCAGCTTCACATATCACATCGACAGAAACGTCAACACTGAAGCTTTCTTT	CASSFTYHIDRNVNTEAFF
-	TRBD2	TRBV20-1	TRBJ2-3	TGCAGTGCTAGTTCGGTCTCTAGCGGTCCCCCAGATACGCAGTATTTT	CSASSVSSGPPDTQYF
-	TRBD2	TRBV20-1	TRBJ2-7	TGCAGTGCTAGAGGGGTAGCGGGAACCTCCTACGAGCAGTACTTC	CSARGVAGTSYEQYF
-	-	TRBV27	TRBJ2-1	TGTGCCAGCAGTGTGAGGGAATTCTACAATGAGCAGTTCTTC	CASSVREFYNEQFF
few	TRBD1	TRBV15	TRBJ2-3	TGTGCCACCGAGAGGGACAGGAAATTCACAGATACGCAGTATTTT	CATERDRKFTDTQYF
-	-	TRBV12-3/TRBV12-4	TRBJ2-5	TGTGCCAGTAGTCTCAGGGGGAGGCCAGAGACCCAGTACTTC	CASSLRGRPETQYF
-	-	TRBV20-1	TRBJ2-5	TGCAGTGCTAGGGGGGTCAAGCAAGAGACCCAGTACTTC	CSARGVKQETQYF
-	-	TRBV7-9	TRBJ2-1	TGTGCCAGCAGCTTATACTCTTTGGGGAGGTCCTACAATGAGCAGTTCTTC	CASSLYSLGRSYNEQFF
-	-	TRBV7-9	TRBJ2-1	TGTGCCAGCACCGGAACCTCCTACAATGAGCAGTTCTTC	CASTGTSYNEQFF
-	-	TRBV25-1	TRBJ1-2	TGTGCCAGCAGTCATCGGGCAGATCGATATGGCTACACCTTC	CASSHRADRYGYTF
-	TRBD2	TRBV12-3/TRBV12-4	TRBJ2-3	TGTGCCAGCAGGGCTAGCGGGGGGCGCACAGATACGGAGTATTTT	CASRASGGRTDTEYF
-	TRBD2	TRBV4-1	TRBJ2-7	TGCGCCAGCAGCCAAGGGCCGGGACTAGCGGGACCCGAGCAGTACTTC	CASSQGPGLAGPEQYF
-	TRBD1	TRBV4-1	TRBJ1-2	TGCGCCAGCAGCCAGGCCACAGGGGTGGGCTATGGCTACACCTTC	CASSQATGVGYGYTF
-	TRBD1	TRBV12-3/TRBV12-4	TRBJ2-1	TGTGCCAGCATCGACAGGGGCGTGGGGAATGAGCAGTTCTTC	CASIDRGVGNEQFF
-	-	TRBV11-2	TRBJ2-2	TGTGCCAGCAGCGTTTCGCATTGGAGCACCGGGGAGCTGTTTTTT	CASSVSHWSTGELFF
-	-	TRBV18	TRBJ2-7	TGTGCCAGCTCACCTTTGGGGAAGGGCAACGAGCAGTACTTC	CASSPLGKGNEQYF
-	-	TRBV21-1	TRBJ2-3	TGTGCCAGCAGCAACTTGGTCACTGTGGATACGCAGTATTTT	CASSNLVTVDTQYF
once	TRBD1	TRBV20-1	TRBJ1-2	TGCAATGCTAGAGCCACGATGGACAGGGCTAGCTATGGCTACACCTTC	CNARATMDRASYGYTF
-	-	TRBV20-1	TRBJ2-1	TGCAGTGCTAGAGATCCTGAGGTAGTACTCCATGAGCAGTTCTTC	CSARDPEVVLHEQFF
-	-	TRBV28	TRBJ2-7	TGTGCCAGCAGGCCCCTCGGGGACTACGAGCAGTACTTC	CASRPLGDYEQYF
few	-	TRBV7-2	TRBJ2-3	TGTGCCAGCAGCTTATTGGGGGAAGATACGCAGTATTTT	CASSLLGEDTQYF
-	-	TRBV7-2	TRBJ1-1	TGTGCCAGCAGCCAGCGGTGGGGGAACACTGAAGCTTTCTTT	CASSQRWGNTEAFF
-	-	TRBV29-1	TRBJ1-1	TGCAGCGTTGAAGACCCGAGGGAGAACACTGAAGCTTTCTTT	CSVEDPRENTEAFF
-	-	TRBV28	TRBJ1-2	TGTGCCAGCAGTTTGTACGGAATCGTCTATGGCTACACCTTC	CASSLYGIVYGYTF
-	TRBD1	TRBV7-8	TRBJ2-1	TGTGCCAGCATTAGTATGAAGGGGGCAAGGGATGAGCAGTTCTTC	CASISMKGARDEQFF
-	-	TRBV7-2	TRBJ1-2	TGTGCCAGCAGCCCAATCGGGACCCGGGGGAATGGCTACACCTTC	CASSPIGTRGNGYTF
-	-	TRBV11-1	TRBJ2-6	TGTGCCAGCAGCTTGCTACCGGGACACAAAATTGGGGACTCTGGGGCCAACGTCCTGACTTTC	CASSLLPGHKIGDSGANVLTF
few	TRBD2	TRBV6-5	TRBJ2-7	TGTGCCAGCAGTTACTCGACGGGAGGCGAGCAGTACTTC	CASSYSTGGEQYF
-	TRBD1	TRBV4-1	TRBJ2-5	TGCGCCAGCAGCCAGTTAGACAGGGTGGGAGAGACCCAGTACTTC	CASSQLDRVGETQYF
-	-	TRBV3-1	TRBJ2-2	TGTGCCAGCAGCCTCGGACCGGGTGACACCGGGGAGCTGTTTTTT	CASSLGPGDTGELFF
-	-	TRBV27	TRBJ1-1	TGTGCCAGCAGTAAGTACCGGGGAAACACTGAAGCTTTCTTT	CASSKYRGNTEAFF
-	TRBD1	TRBV25-1	TRBJ2-5	TGTGCCAGCAGTGCGAGACTCGGGACAGGGACCAAAGAGACCCAGTACTTC	CASSARLGTGTKETQYF
-	-	TRBV12-3/TRBV12-4	TRBJ1-5	TGTGCCAGCAGTGCCTCGACAGTCTTCACTCCAAACCAGCCCCAGCATTTT	CASSASTVFTPNQPQHF
-	-	TRBV6-2/TRBV6-3	TRBJ2-5	TGTGCCAGCAGTTACGGGCCCAGAGGGGGACAAGAGACCCAGTACTTC	CASSYGPRGGQETQYF
-	TRBD1	TRBV7-2	TRBJ1-5	TGTGCCAGCAGTCCCTCTTCAGGGGGCAGGCAGCCCCAGCATTTT	CASSPSSGGRQPQHF
once	-	TRBV10-1	TRBJ2-1	TGCGCCAGCAGCCTACAGGGTATCCATGAGCAGTTCTTC	CASSLQGIHEQFF
few	-	TRBV20-1	TRBJ1-1	TGCAGTGCTATTCAAGTGGTCACTGAAGCTTTCTTT	CSAIQVVTEAFF
few	TRBD2	TRBV29-1	TRBJ2-7	TGCAGCGTTAGCGGGGGGAACTACGAGCAGTACTTC	CSVSGGNYEQYF
-	-	TRBV5-4	TRBJ2-3	TGTGCCAGCAGCAGGAACCATATGGATACGCAGTATTTT	CASSRNHMDTQYF
few	TRBD2	TRBV7-2	TRBJ2-5	TGTGCCAGCAGCTCCCCAAGCGGACTAGGGACCCAGTACTTC	CASSSPSGLGTQYF
-	TRBD1	TRBV5-1	TRBJ2-5	TGCGCCAGCAGCTTAAATACAGGGGTTCCCATCCAAGAGACCCAGTACTTC	CASSLNTGVPIQETQYF
-	-	TRBV15	TRBJ2-3	TGTGCCACCACCCTCAGGGGACGCACAGATACGCAGTATTTT	CATTLRGRTDTQYF
-	-	TRBV29-1	TRBJ2-1	TGTAGCGTGATGGGGAATGAGCAGTTCTTC	CSVMGNEQFF
once	-	TRBV9	TRBJ2-7	TGTGCCAGCAGCCGGGATATTAACTCCTACGAGCAGTACTTC	CASSRDINSYEQYF
-	-	TRBV9	TRBJ2-3	TGTGCCAGCAGCGTAGGAAGCGGACGGAGCACAGATACGCAGTATTTT	CASSVGSGRSTDTQYF
-	TRBD2	TRBV28	TRBJ2-1	TGTGCCAGCAGTTCTTCACTAGCGGGGGTTAGGAATGAGCAGTTCTTC	CASSSSLAGVRNEQFF
-	-	TRBV10-3	TRBJ2-5	TGTGCCATCAGTGAGCGGGGGTCCCAAGAGACCCAGTACTTC	CAISERGSQETQYF
-	-	TRBV21-1	TRBJ1-1	TGTGCCACCACTACCGTTTGTCCAATTGAAGCTTTCTTT	CATTTVCPIEAFF
-	TRBD2	TRBV20-1	TRBJ2-1	TGCAGTGCTAGAGATTTAGGAGCGGGACCTTACAATGAGCAGTTCTTC	CSARDLGAGPYNEQFF
few	-	TRBV20-1	TRBJ1-6	TGCAGTGCTCGCCCCCCCCCCGCCGCCTCAGCCCTCCACTTT	CSARPPPAASALHF
-	-	TRBV6-4	TRBJ2-2	TGTGCCAGCAGCCTTGGGACGGCCACCGGGGAGCTGTTTTTT	CASSLGTATGELFF
-	-	TRBV28	TRBJ2-6	TGTGCCAGCAACTCAGGGGGGCTCGTCCTGACTTTC	CASNSGGLVLTF
-	-	TRBV5-1	TRBJ2-3	TGCGCCAGCAGTTGGACAACAGGCACAGATACGCAGTATTTT	CASSWTTGTDTQYF
few	-	TRBV28	TRBJ2-1	TGTGCCAGCAACCGGCCCGGGACACAGACTTACAATGAGCAGTTCTTC	CASNRPGTQTYNEQFF
-	TRBD1	TRBV7-2	TRBJ2-7	TGTGCCAGCAGCTTAGCTTGGGCAGGGGGCTCCTACGAGCAGTACTTC	CASSLAWAGGSYEQYF
few	-	TRBV10-3	TRBJ2-7	TGTGCCATCAGTGAGACGAGCTCCTACGAGCAGTACTTC	CAISETSSYEQYF
-	-	TRBV6-1	TRBJ2-7	TGTGCCAGCAGTGCCACACGGAGATCCCCCTACGAGCAGTACTTC	CASSATRRSPYEQYF
-	-	TRBV9	TRBJ1-2	TGTGCCAGCAGCGACTTCTCAATTCGACAGCTGAAGGCTAACTATGGCTACACCTTC	CASSDFSIRQLKANYGYTF